This T cell receptor (beta chain) stems from a study of blood T cell repertoires in COVID-19. V was clipped by 3 bases and J by 7 bases, with 6 bases between them. Germline CDR1 reads SGHAT; CDR2 reads FQNNGV. There are 11 residues in the CDR3. This clone was counted between two and nine times. Original methodology: Amplifying reference gene primers gave estimates of nucleated cell counts. Generated by immunoSEQ multiplex PCR, the TCRdb table keeps only in-frame clones and is missing some. Clone size and V and J calls were adopted from that table, with D and trimming inferred from the DNA. The table includes some 330,000 clones, approximately 88% detected once.

This chain joins TRBV11-2 and TRBJ1-1, with no clear D. What was sequenced was peripheral blood. The receptor's source is a woman aged 45-65 years with active or convalescent COVID-19. CDR3 protein: CASSFRLEAFF. As DNA, the CDR3 is TGTGCCAGCAGCTTCCGTCTTGAAGCTTTCTTT.